The 5 T cell receptor beta chains below all came from one sample that was sequenced in a study of T cell repertoires in cytomegalovirus infection. TCRdb analysed the reads with MiXCR anew, one entry per CDR3 protein. This table has 700,000 to 850,000 distinct CDR3 sequences, 30% to 35% appearing once. The antigens of these receptors remain unknown. The material was cultured CD8+ T cells from PBMCs, obtained from culture after CMV antigen stimulation. The receptors here all came from a human donor in good health (CMV status not recorded). Some clones in this sample may be carry-over from other donors' samples.

This clonotype was seen ten or more times. The chain carries TRBV7-8 and TRBJ2-7, with D perhaps TRBD1 (6 bases). Trimming removed 5 bases at V and 2 bases at J, with 19 bases between. Germline V CDR1 and CDR2: SGHVS, FQNEAQ. The CDR3 is made up of 16 amino acids. This CDR3 is CASSIRGRGAAYEQYV. CDR3 nucleotides: TGTGCCAGCAGCATTCGGGGCAGGGGCGCTGCCTACGAGCAGTACGTC.

J is TRBJ2-7 and V is TRBV6-2 or TRBV6-3; 9 bases are a match to TRBD2. The length of the CDR3 is 15 residues. Germline V gene sequence: CDR1 MNHEY, CDR2 SVGEGT. Trimming at V came to 5 bases and at J to 3 bases, leaving 8 bases not matched to a gene. CDR3 sequence (DNA): TGTGCCAGCAGTCACCCGCGGGGGGGGATCTACGAGCAGTACGTC. Translation gives CASSHPRGGIYEQYV.

This chain links TRBV7-9 with TRBJ2-1, with D unclear. This CDR3 is built from 12 residues. The V gene lost 2 bases and the J gene lost 10 bases, with 9 bases spanning the gap. The germline CDR1 and CDR2 sequences are SEHNR and FQNEAQ (reference sequence). CDR3 DNA sequence: TGTGCCAGCAGCTTAAGATTGGGAGAGCAGTTCTTC. Amino acids: CASSLRLGEQFF. The whole variable domain, remainder taken from reference TRBV7-9 and TRBJ2-1, is DTGVSQNPRHKITKRGQNVTFRCDPISEHNRLYWYRQTLGQGPEFLTYFQNEAQLEKSRLLSDRFSAERPKGSFSTLEIQRTEQGDSAMYLCASSLRLGEQFFGPGTRLTVL.

V usage is TRBV20-1 and J usage is TRBJ1-4; D might be TRBD1 (5 bases). This CDR3 has 13 amino acids. Germline CDR1 reads DFQATT; CDR2 reads SNEGSKA (reference sequence). Trimming pared 4 bases from V and 7 bases from J, leaving 13 bases between. The CDR3 reads CSATRGTGEKLFF. The CDR3 DNA follows: TGCAGTGCTACTAGAGGGACGGGTGAAAAACTGTTTTTT.

The chain has TRBV19 and TRBJ2-6, with D possibly TRBD1 on 6 matching bases. This CDR3 region has 17 residues. Germline V CDR1 and CDR2: LNHDA, SQIVND (reference sequence). Deletions cut 5 bases from V and 0 bases from J, with 14 bases between. The CDR3 DNA reads as TGTGCCAGTAGTTCAGGACAGAGCCTCTCTGGGGCCAACGTCCTGACTTTC. Translating it yields CASSSGQSLSGANVLTF.